The present T cell receptor beta chain was sequenced within a study of CD8+CD57+ T cells in acquired aplastic anemia. Study summary: Researchers reported that healthy donors averaged roughly 11 million reads for CD4+ cells. Overall study results and limits: Simpson's diversity of CD8+ cells was not significantly different in patients compared with controls. Comparison of patients with controls identified nearly 30 shared CD8+ CDR3 sequences.

Investigators profiled TCR beta VDJ and CDR3 from genomic DNA template. MiXCR was run by TCRdb on the reads, yielding one entry per CDR3 protein. The sample yields 100,000 to 130,000 distinct CDR3 sequences, roughly 51% seen once. A word on this clonotype: Its antigen remains unknown.

This clonotype was sampled from a human donor in good health, serving as a control. Source material: sorted CD4+, CD8+, or CD8+CD57+ T cells (not recorded which) from PBMCs.

The CDR3 region is CASRSGAGPQETQYF. Written as DNA, the CDR3 is TGTGCCAGCAGATCCGGGGCGGGGCCGCAAGAGACCCAGTACTTC. The chain joins TRBV6-1 to TRBJ2-5, with a possible D match to TRBD2 (6 bases). CDR1 is MNHNS, CDR2 SASEGT, per germline. The CDR3 loop spans 15 amino acids. The ends were cut back, 6 bases at V and 2 bases at J, with 16 bases in the middle.